This T cell receptor beta chain comes out of a study of cytomegalovirus exposure and HLA in healthy donors. Study conclusions and caveats: Follow-up analysis later connected one missense variant in DCLRE1C with trimming of TCR beta V- and J-genes. As a later analysis revealed, most CMV-associated TCR beta chains appeared HLA-restricted.

As concerns this clone: Antigen specificity is unknown. At one boundary the junction diverges from the germline segment, which might be a read error.

The CDR3 has 15 residues. Germline V gene data show CDR1 as SGDLS and CDR2 as YYNGEE. Researchers ran the PCR with 60 Vbeta and 13 Jbeta primers. Assay used: immunoSEQ multiplex PCR; TCRdb lists only in-frame clones, some missing. The sample records nearly 110,000 clones, roughly 87% being singletons. The source is a young man in good health and CMV-seropositive. The sequencing input was PBMCs. The chain recombines TRBV9 with TRBJ2-6, with D possibly matching TRBD1 (5 bases). The CDR3 nucleotides read TGTGCCAGCAGCGGCCAGAGCTCTGGGGCCAACGGCCTGACTTTC. It specifies CASSGQSSGANGLTF.